The present TCR beta chain was sequenced within a study of cytotoxic CD8 clonotypes in ibrutinib-treated CLL. Findings and caveats of the study: The study found clonality rose at ibrutinib response, then fell toward baseline at progression. At the start, clonality exceeded age-matched healthy donors and followed circulating CD8+ T-cell counts.

The repertoire was sequenced with immunoSEQ multiplex PCR; TCRdb's copy has only in-frame clones and lacks some. Of 300,000 to 350,000 clones listed, almost 80% are singletons. The germline V gene encodes CDR1 SGHKS and CDR2 YYEKEE (reference sequence). The CDR3 is 13 residues long. J lost 6 bases, V lost 1 base, and 2 bases had no gene match. Extraction of around 1.9 micrograms of genomic DNA from cryopreserved PBMCs supplied material for TCR beta libraries. Points on this clone: Its target is unknown.

This chain joins TRBV5-5 and TRBJ2-7; 9 bases agree with TRBD1. The source material was PBMCs, sampled before ibrutinib treatment. The TCR sequence derives from a human donor with chronic lymphocytic leukemia. CDR3 residues: CASSLRQGGEQYF. In DNA, the CDR3 is TGTGCCAGCAGCTTGAGACAGGGGGGCGAGCAGTACTTC. Looking up the rest from reference TRBV5-5 and TRBJ2-7 gives the full variable domain: DAGVTQSPTHLIKTRGQQVTLRCSPISGHKSVSWYQQVLGQGPQFIFQYYEKEERGRGNFPDRFSARQFPNYSSELNVNALLLGDSALYLCASSLRQGGEQYFGPGTRLTVT.